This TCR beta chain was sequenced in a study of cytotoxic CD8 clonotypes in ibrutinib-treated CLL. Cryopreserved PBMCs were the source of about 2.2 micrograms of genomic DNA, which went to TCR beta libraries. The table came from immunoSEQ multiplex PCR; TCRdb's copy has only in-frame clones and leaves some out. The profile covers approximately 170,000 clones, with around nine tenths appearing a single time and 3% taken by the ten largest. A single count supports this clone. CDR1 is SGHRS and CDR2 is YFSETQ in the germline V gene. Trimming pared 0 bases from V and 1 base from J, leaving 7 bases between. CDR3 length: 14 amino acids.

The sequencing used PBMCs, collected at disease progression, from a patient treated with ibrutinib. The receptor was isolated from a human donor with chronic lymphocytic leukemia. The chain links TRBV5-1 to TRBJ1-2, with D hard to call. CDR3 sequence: CASSLEGFNYGYTF. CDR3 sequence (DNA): TGCGCCAGCAGCTTGGAGGGATTTAACTATGGCTACACCTTC.